These T cell receptor beta chains were read from a single sample in a study of blood T cell repertoires in COVID-19. Assay used: immunoSEQ multiplex PCR; TCRdb lists only in-frame clones, some missing. The sample contains 100,000 or so clones, approximately 86% of which appear only once. The sequenced sample consisted of PBMCs or T cells enriched from blood (not recorded which). The receptors were gathered from a woman in her forties or fifties who had recovered from COVID-19. Each CDR3 is given with its conserved first and last residue. D genes are given only for firm matches. Not all rows give a size; the values are once, few, many and, for expanded clones, a class.

>TRBJ2-7|.|TRBV6-5|few
CASSYDSLGYEQYF
TGTGCCAGCAGTTACGACAGCTTGGGGTACGAGCAGTACTTC
>TRBJ2-6|.|TRBV5-4|.
CASSLVGANVLTF
TGTGCCAGCAGCTTGGTAGGGGCCAACGTCCTGACTTTC
>TRBJ2-1|.|TRBV27|once
CASSLVADYNEQFF
TGTGCCAGCAGTTTAGTAGCGGACTACAATGAGCAGTTCTTC
>TRBJ1-1|.|TRBV6-6|few
CASRLEGYTEAFF
TGTGCCAGCAGACTCGAGGGTTACACTGAAGCTTTCTTT
>TRBJ1-4|.|TRBV7-8|.
CASSLTTTTNEKLFF
TGTGCCAGCAGCTTAACCACCACTACTAATGAAAAACTGTTTTTT
>TRBJ2-3|.|TRBV6-5|.
CAIHGGTDTQYF
TGTGCCATACACGGGGGCACAGATACGCAGTATTTT
>TRBJ1-1|TRBD1|TRBV23-1|.
CASSQALRQGISDTEAFF
TGCGCCAGCAGTCAAGCCTTGAGACAGGGGATAAGCGACACTGAAGCTTTCTTT
>TRBJ2-5|TRBD2|TRBV10-3|.
CAISGNSGEETQYF
TGTGCCATCAGTGGTAATAGCGGGGAAGAGACCCAGTACTTC
>TRBJ2-5|TRBD2|TRBV6-1|.
CASSEAPSGRGFSRETQYF
TGTGCCAGCAGTGAAGCCCCTAGCGGGAGGGGGTTTTCCCGAGAGACCCAGTACTTC
>TRBJ2-5|.|TRBV20-1|few
CSARFGETQYF
TGCAGTGCTAGATTCGGTGAGACCCAGTACTTC
>TRBJ1-2|TRBD1|TRBV6-4|.
CASSDSDRGLGYTF
TGTGCCAGCAGTGATTCCGACAGGGGGCTCGGCTACACCTTC
>TRBJ1-5|.|TRBV3-1/TRBV3-2|.
CASSPTGGVNSNQPQHF
TGTGCCAGCAGCCCCACGGGGGGAGTTAATAGCAATCAGCCCCAGCATTTT
>TRBJ1-4|.|TRBV30|.
CAWSRTATNEKLFF
TGTGCCTGGAGTCGGACAGCAACTAATGAAAAACTGTTTTTT
>TRBJ1-3|.|TRBV7-8|.
CASSSYSQPGNTIYF
TGTGCCAGCAGCTCATACAGTCAGCCAGGAAACACCATATATTTT
>TRBJ2-2|.|TRBV9|.
CASSVWRENTGELFF
TGTGCCAGCAGCGTTTGGCGGGAGAACACCGGGGAGCTGTTTTTT
>TRBJ2-1|TRBD2|TRBV14|once
CASSRRLAGGVEEQFF
TGTGCCAGCAGCCGGAGACTAGCGGGAGGGGTCGAGGAGCAGTTCTTC
>TRBJ2-7|TRBD1|TRBV11-2|once
CASSPGTGLAYEQYF
TGTGCCAGCAGCCCGGGGACAGGTTTAGCCTACGAGCAGTACTTC
>TRBJ1-3|TRBD1|TRBV18|.
CASSPDRVENTIYF
TGTGCCAGCTCACCCGACAGGGTCGAAAACACCATATATTTT
>TRBJ1-2|.|TRBV3-1/TRBV3-2|.
CASSQVSLDGYTF
TGTGCCAGCAGCCAAGTTTCATTAGATGGCTACACCTTC
>TRBJ1-3|TRBD1|TRBV30|once
CAWSVGGQGLLRDTIYF
TGTGCCTGGAGTGTAGGGGGACAGGGGCTCCTCCGGGACACCATATATTTT
>TRBJ1-1|TRBD1|TRBV5-4|.
CASSFTGGLSTEAFF
TGTGCCAGCAGCTTCACAGGGGGCCTCAGCACTGAAGCTTTCTTT
>TRBJ2-3|.|TRBV7-2|.
CASSLYGGYTDTQYF
TGTGCCAGCAGCTTGTACGGTGGTTATACAGATACGCAGTATTTT
>TRBJ2-5|TRBD1|TRBV5-1|.
CASSVTGGAETQYF
TGCGCCAGCAGCGTAACAGGGGGTGCTGAGACCCAGTACTTC
>TRBJ2-1|TRBD2|TRBV9|few
CASSPTLAGSSYNEQFF
TGTGCCAGCAGCCCCACTCTAGCGGGAAGCTCCTACAATGAGCAGTTCTTC
>TRBJ1-1|TRBD1|TRBV7-8|.
CASSLTGATEAFF
TGTGCCAGCAGCTTGACAGGGGCCACTGAAGCTTTCTTT
>TRBJ2-2|.|TRBV18|.
CASSPVFTGELFF
TGTGCCAGCTCACCAGTATTCACCGGGGAGCTGTTTTTT
>TRBJ2-1|.|TRBV7-9|.
CASSSGRYYNDEQFF
TGTGCCAGCAGCTCAGGGCGGTACTACAATGATGAGCAGTTCTTC